These T cell receptor beta chains were read from a single sample in a study of blood T cell repertoires in COVID-19. Some clones are missing from TCRdb's copy, which holds only in-frame ones; the method was immunoSEQ multiplex PCR. The sample lists under 350,000 clones; around 86% were seen once. The sequencing input was PBMCs or T cells enriched from blood (not recorded which). The origin of the receptors is a young man who had recovered from COVID-19. CDR3s include the opening cysteine and the closing phenylalanine or tryptophan. Fields, in order: V gene, clone size, D gene, J gene, CDR3 DNA, CDR3 protein. The D gene is left open where the match is weak. Clone size appears in some rows only: once, few, many, or a class for an expanded clone.

V: TRBV5-4; size: .; D: TRBD2; J: TRBJ2-1; DNA: TGTGCCAGCAGCTTCGGACTAGCCGCTTACAATGAGCAGTTCTTC; CDR3: CASSFGLAAYNEQFF
V: TRBV3-1/TRBV3-2; size: .; D: .; J: TRBJ1-5; DNA: TGTGCCAGCAGCCAAGATCCACGGGGGCCCCAGCATTTT; CDR3: CASSQDPRGPQHF
V: TRBV5-5; size: .; D: .; J: TRBJ2-3; DNA: TGTGCCAGCAGCTTAGGGGCAGATACGCAGTATTTT; CDR3: CASSLGADTQYF
V: TRBV19; size: .; D: .; J: TRBJ2-7; DNA: TGTGCCAGCACCGACCCCAGGGGCCATCCCTACGAGCAGTACTTC; CDR3: CASTDPRGHPYEQYF
V: TRBV19; size: once; D: .; J: TRBJ2-5; DNA: TGTGCCAGTAGTTTAGGGGAGCGACAGACCCAGTACTTC; CDR3: CASSLGERQTQYF
V: TRBV11-3; size: .; D: .; J: TRBJ2-1; DNA: TGTGCCAGCAGCTTCCCTGTCCACACTTCGAGGGAGACTGAGCAGTTCTTC; CDR3: CASSFPVHTSRETEQFF
V: TRBV5-1; size: .; D: .; J: TRBJ1-5; DNA: TGCGCCAGCAGCTTGGACGGCGGGGGCAATCAGCCCCAGCATTTT; CDR3: CASSLDGGGNQPQHF
V: TRBV20-1; size: once; D: .; J: TRBJ1-5; DNA: TGCAGTGCTAGTCGGGGGGGCGACAATCAGCCCCAGCATTTT; CDR3: CSASRGGDNQPQHF
V: TRBV7-9; size: .; D: TRBD1; J: TRBJ2-3; DNA: TGTGCCAGCAGGCAGCGGCGGACAGGGGATAGACCCAGCGCAGATACGCAGTATTTT; CDR3: CASRQRRTGDRPSADTQYF
V: TRBV5-1; size: .; D: TRBD1; J: TRBJ1-2; DNA: TGCGCCAGCAGCCCGGACAGGGTTGGCTACACCTTC; CDR3: CASSPDRVGYTF
V: TRBV30; size: .; D: TRBD2; J: TRBJ2-2; DNA: TGTGCCTGCGAGGCGGGGGGAGGCACCGGGGAGCTGTTTTTT; CDR3: CACEAGGGTGELFF
V: TRBV27; size: .; D: TRBD2; J: TRBJ2-1; DNA: TGTGTATACTCTATAGGGCTAGCGGGCCTAAACAATGAGCAGTTCTTC; CDR3: CVYSIGLAGLNNEQFF
V: TRBV11-3; size: .; D: TRBD1; J: TRBJ1-1; DNA: TGTGCCAGCAGCTTAGTAGGCAGGGGGGACATGAACACTGAAGCTTTCTTT; CDR3: CASSLVGRGDMNTEAFF
V: TRBV7-8; size: few; D: .; J: TRBJ1-5; DNA: TGTGCCAGCAGCCATTCCTCCTTTGGCAATCAGCCCCAGCATTTT; CDR3: CASSHSSFGNQPQHF
V: TRBV10-3; size: .; D: .; J: TRBJ2-7; DNA: TGTGCCATCAGTGAGTCGGCCCCCCATGTCGGGACTGCTCCCTACGAGCAGTACTTC; CDR3: CAISESAPHVGTAPYEQYF
V: TRBV6-5; size: .; D: TRBD1; J: TRBJ1-2; DNA: TGTGCCAGCAGTAGGGACAGGGAGGGCTATGGCTACACCTTC; CDR3: CASSRDREGYGYTF
V: TRBV2; size: .; D: .; J: TRBJ2-7; DNA: TGTGCCAGCAAGAAGGTCACAGGTTTCCCTGGGGGGTACGAGCAGTACTTC; CDR3: CASKKVTGFPGGYEQYF
V: TRBV27; size: .; D: TRBD2; J: TRBJ2-7; DNA: TGTGCCAGCAGTGTAGCGGGGGGGCCCAAGTACGAGCAGTACTTC; CDR3: CASSVAGGPKYEQYF
V: TRBV19; size: .; D: .; J: TRBJ1-5; DNA: TGTGCCAGTAGTATAATTCCAGGAAATAGCAATCAGCCCCAGCATTTT; CDR3: CASSIIPGNSNQPQHF
V: TRBV6-4; size: .; D: .; J: TRBJ2-7; DNA: TGTGCCAGCAGTGCGGGCGGGGCGGCCCATTACGAGCAGTACTTC; CDR3: CASSAGGAAHYEQYF
V: TRBV2; size: .; D: TRBD2; J: TRBJ2-5; DNA: TGTGCCAGCAGTGAAGCCCGGGGGGGGCAGACCCAGTACTTC; CDR3: CASSEARGGQTQYF
V: TRBV5-1; size: .; D: TRBD1; J: TRBJ2-5; DNA: TGCGCCAGCAGCTCAGCTGACAGGGCCGCGACGGAGACCCAGTACTTC; CDR3: CASSSADRAATETQYF
V: TRBV7-9; size: .; D: .; J: TRBJ2-7; DNA: TGTGCCAGCAGCCCGCCCAACTACTACGAGCAGTACTTC; CDR3: CASSPPNYYEQYF
V: TRBV12-3/TRBV12-4; size: .; D: .; J: TRBJ2-7; DNA: TGTGCCAGCAGTTCGATACAGGGAAACGAGCAGTACTTC; CDR3: CASSSIQGNEQYF
V: TRBV7-9; size: .; D: .; J: TRBJ1-2; DNA: TGTGCCAGCAGCTTTTTAGTAGCTAACTATGGCTACACCTTC; CDR3: CASSFLVANYGYTF
V: TRBV5-1; size: .; D: .; J: TRBJ2-7; DNA: TGCGCCAGCAGCTTGCCGGGAGCACGGGAGCAGTACTTC; CDR3: CASSLPGAREQYF
V: TRBV2; size: few; D: .; J: TRBJ1-5; DNA: TGTGCCAGCAGGTCTAAGGGAGTCGGGCAGCCCCAGCATTTT; CDR3: CASRSKGVGQPQHF
V: TRBV6-2/TRBV6-3; size: .; D: TRBD1; J: TRBJ2-5; DNA: TGTGCCAGCAGTCACCGAAAGGACAGGGTATTTGGGAGACTGCAAGAGACCCAGTACTTC; CDR3: CASSHRKDRVFGRLQETQYF
V: TRBV30; size: once; D: .; J: TRBJ1-3; DNA: TGTGCCTGGAGTGGCGAGGGCGTTGGAAACACCATATATTTT; CDR3: CAWSGEGVGNTIYF
V: TRBV6-5; size: .; D: .; J: TRBJ2-2; DNA: TGTGCCAGCAGCGTACAGGGTAACACCGGGGAGCTGTTTTTT; CDR3: CASSVQGNTGELFF
V: TRBV11-2; size: .; D: .; J: TRBJ2-5; DNA: TGTGCCAGCAGCTTACCGTTCCGGCAAGAGACCCAGTACTTC; CDR3: CASSLPFRQETQYF
V: TRBV9; size: .; D: .; J: TRBJ1-1; DNA: TGTGCCAGCAGCGCAAGGACTGGGTATGACACTGAAGCTTTCTTT; CDR3: CASSARTGYDTEAFF
V: TRBV6-5; size: .; D: .; J: TRBJ2-2; DNA: TGTGCCAGCAGGGGACTGGGCGGAGCCGGGGAGCTGTTTTTT; CDR3: CASRGLGGAGELFF
V: TRBV29-1; size: .; D: TRBD1; J: TRBJ2-3; DNA: TGCAGCGTTGAGGGGAGCGACCGAGGACAGGGGAGAGGAGATACGCAGTATTTT; CDR3: CSVEGSDRGQGRGDTQYF
V: TRBV29-1; size: .; D: TRBD2; J: TRBJ2-1; DNA: TGCAGCATTACTAGCGGGGGGGCCGAGCAGTTCTTC; CDR3: CSITSGGAEQFF
V: TRBV9; size: .; D: .; J: TRBJ2-7; DNA: TGTGCCAGCAGCTCCTCAAGGGGGGGAGGGGATTACGAGCAGTACTTC; CDR3: CASSSSRGGGDYEQYF
V: TRBV27; size: .; D: .; J: TRBJ2-3; DNA: TGTGCCAGCAGTTTGTTCGGGACTGTGACAGATACGCAGTATTTT; CDR3: CASSLFGTVTDTQYF
V: TRBV12-3/TRBV12-4; size: .; D: .; J: TRBJ2-1; DNA: TGTGCCAGCAGTCGACTAGGCGGCAATGAGCAGTTCTTC; CDR3: CASSRLGGNEQFF
V: TRBV25-1; size: once; D: TRBD1; J: TRBJ2-1; DNA: TGTGCCAGCAGTGAGCTTGACAGGACAGGGGGTAACAATGAGCAGTTCTTC; CDR3: CASSELDRTGGNNEQFF
V: TRBV6-5; size: .; D: .; J: TRBJ1-3; DNA: TGTGCCACCCGAACGAGCGGTGGAAACACCATATATTTT; CDR3: CATRTSGGNTIYF
V: TRBV5-6; size: .; D: .; J: TRBJ2-1; DNA: TGTGCCAGCAGCGGTAGGGGGGGAGCCGATTACAATGAGCAGTTCTTC; CDR3: CASSGRGGADYNEQFF
V: TRBV4-1; size: .; D: TRBD1; J: TRBJ2-2; DNA: TGCGCCAGCAGCCTGGGGACAGGCTCAGCGAACACCGGGGAGCTGTTTTTT; CDR3: CASSLGTGSANTGELFF
V: TRBV15; size: once; D: .; J: TRBJ2-6; DNA: TGTGCCACCAGCAGGGAACGGGGGGCAGCAGCTGGGGCCAACGTCCTGACTTTC; CDR3: CATSRERGAAAGANVLTF
V: TRBV19; size: .; D: .; J: TRBJ1-3; DNA: TGTGCCAGTAGTATGCGAGGGTCTGGAAACACCATATATTTT; CDR3: CASSMRGSGNTIYF
V: TRBV6-5; size: .; D: .; J: TRBJ1-1; DNA: TGTGCCAGCAGTTACCCCCGGACTGAAGCTTTCTTT; CDR3: CASSYPRTEAFF
V: TRBV5-1; size: .; D: TRBD2; J: TRBJ2-7; DNA: TGCGCCAGCAGCTTGACTAGCGGGTACGAGCAGTACTTC; CDR3: CASSLTSGYEQYF
V: TRBV19; size: few; D: TRBD1; J: TRBJ1-4; DNA: TGTGCCAGTAGTATAAGGTGGGACAGGCGAGAAAAACTGTTTTTT; CDR3: CASSIRWDRREKLFF
V: TRBV24-1; size: .; D: TRBD1; J: TRBJ1-2; DNA: TGTGCCACCAGTGATCCGGGGACAGGGGTTGGCTATGGCTACACCTTC; CDR3: CATSDPGTGVGYGYTF